The 27 T cell receptor beta chains listed next were all sequenced from one sample in a study of PD-L1 blockade in urothelial cancer. Time point here: pretreatment peripheral blood. Clones were sequenced by immunoSEQ multiplex PCR, and TCRdb holds only the in-frame ones, with some missing. The sample lists about 81,000 clones, around 85% seen once, with approximately 6.7% in the top ten. Here the sequenced sample was PBMCs, taken around atezolizumab (anti-PD-L1) treatment. Receptors were obtained from a man between 40 and 49 years old with urothelial cancer.

This clone was picked up one time. The chain couples TRBV6-1 to TRBJ1-5, with 7 bases identical to TRBD1. The V gene end was trimmed by 2 bases and the J gene end by 3 bases; junction bases not matched to a gene: 10. Per the germline V gene, CDR1 is MNHNS and CDR2 is SASEGT. The CDR3 spans 17 residues. The chain's CDR3 is CASSEPPGTDPNQPQHF. The CDR3 DNA sequence: TGTGCCAGCAGTGAACCCCCCGGGACAGACCCCAATCAGCCCCAGCATTTT.

This sequence joins TRBV19 and TRBJ1-1; D gene unclear. Trimming pared 4 bases from V and 1 base from J, leaving 7 bases between. From germline, CDR1 is LNHDA and CDR2 SQIVND (reference sequence). This CDR3 has 13 amino acids. The CDR3 region has the DNA TGTGCCAGTAGTACTTCCGGGAACACTGAAGCTTTCTTT. It yields the protein CASSTSGNTEAFF.

The chain employs TRBV9 and TRBJ2-2; D is unclear. Trimming pared 1 base from V and 6 bases from J, leaving 7 bases between. The CDR3 extends over 13 amino acids. Looked up from germline, CDR1 is SGDLS and CDR2 is YYNGEE. For the CDR3, the DNA is TGTGCCAGCAGCGTATCAGGCTCCGGGGAGCTGTTTTTT. Translation: CASSVSGSGELFF.

This clone was detected only a few times. CDR3 loop: CASMAQGNLNEQFF. CDR3 nucleotide sequence: TGTGCCAGCATGGCACAGGGAAACCTCAATGAGCAGTTCTTC. The J gene is TRBJ2-1, the V gene TRBV28; the D gene is possibly TRBD1 (6 bases). Trimming shortened V by 7 bases and J by 6 bases, and 16 bases separated the two germline ends. Germline V gene sequence: CDR1 MDHEN, CDR2 SYDVKM. The CDR3 sequence is 14 residues long.

CDR3 DNA sequence: TGTGCCAGCAGCCGGGACAGGGATTACGAGCAGTACTTC. It yields the protein CASSRDRDYEQYF. The chain uses TRBV7-3 and TRBJ2-7; TRBD1 aligns across 9 bases. Germline trimming cut 5 bases from V and 4 bases from J; bases unmatched to any gene: 3. Germline CDR1 is SGHTA and CDR2 is FQGTGA. This CDR3 is built from 13 residues.

The gene calls are TRBV4-3 and TRBJ2-7; 16 nucleotides align to TRBD2. V lost 0 bases and J lost 0; bases outside the gene matches: 11. Per germline, CDR1 LGHNA and CDR2 YSLEER. The CDR3 extends over 21 amino acids. The CDR3 DNA follows: TGCGCCAGCAGCCAAGAAAGGGCCAAGGGACTAGCGGGAGGGGGCTCCTACGAGCAGTACTTC. This gives the protein CASSQERAKGLAGGGSYEQYF.

This chain joins TRBV30 and TRBJ2-7; 7 bases are shared with TRBD2. After removal of 1 base from V and 3 bases from J, the junction contained 0 bases not matched to a gene. This CDR3 spans 12 amino acids. CDR1 and CDR2 (germline): GTSNPN, SVGIG (reference sequence). The CDR3 sequence is CAWSGGGYEQYF. The DNA for the CDR3 is TGTGCCTGGAGTGGGGGGGGCTACGAGCAGTACTTC.

This rearrangement joins TRBV6-5 to TRBJ1-3; the match to TRBD1 covers 9 bases. V trimming: 2 bases; J trimming: 3 bases; junction bases outside the gene matches: 5. Looked up from germline, CDR1 is MNHEY and CDR2 is SVGAGI. This CDR3 region has 16 residues. The chain's CDR3 is CASSYDRQGVGNTIYF. The DNA for the CDR3 is TGTGCCAGCAGTTACGACCGACAGGGGGTTGGAAACACCATATATTTT.

This clone showed up just once. The V gene is TRBV5-6, the J gene TRBJ2-3; no definite D call. CDR3 size: 14 residues. Trimming took 0 bases from V and 3 from J, leaving 8 bases between them. Per the germline V gene, CDR1 is SGHDT and CDR2 is YYEEEE. The CDR3 nucleotides read TGTGCCAGCAGCTTGGGAGTCATTACAGATACGCAGTATTTT. Translation gives CASSLGVITDTQYF.

V gene TRBV29-1 combines with J gene TRBJ2-5; the match to TRBD1 covers 9 bases. The J segment lost 5 bases and the V segment lost 3 bases, leaving 7 bases of the junction unmatched. The CDR3 covers 14 residues. The germline V gene encodes CDR1 SQVTM and CDR2 ANQGSEA. The CDR3 region is CSVEGGTGPETQYF. CDR3 DNA: TGCAGCGTTGAGGGGGGGACAGGGCCCGAGACCCAGTACTTC.

V and J are TRBV28 and TRBJ2-7; D not resolved. Germline CDR1 reads MDHEN; CDR2 reads SYDVKM. V was clipped by 2 bases and J by 3 bases, with 5 bases between them. The CDR3 is made up of 12 amino acids. The CDR3 region has the DNA TGTGCCAGCAGTTTAGAGAGCTACGAGCAGTACTTC. Its protein product is CASSLESYEQYF.

V is TRBV7-8 and J is TRBJ2-1, with D maybe TRBD1 (6 bases). V dropped 1 base and J dropped 9 bases, with 16 bases sitting between them. Germline-derived CDR1 and CDR2 are SGHVS and FQNEAQ. CDR3 length: 15 residues. The CDR3 sequence: CASSLVGAGRGEQFF. The CDR3, as DNA: TGTGCCAGCAGCTTAGTGGGGGCAGGGCGAGGTGAGCAGTTCTTC.

The chain recombines TRBV25-1 with TRBJ1-4; 10 bases are a match to TRBD1. The CDR3 loop spans 14 amino acids. The trim removed 6 bases at V and 8 bases at J, leaving 6 bases unmatched. The germline CDR1 and CDR2 sequences are MGHDK and SYGVNS. The CDR3 sequence is CASSDDRGQEKLFF. In DNA, the CDR3 is TGTGCCAGCAGCGATGACAGGGGGCAGGAAAAACTGTTTTTT.

The genes are TRBV9 and TRBJ2-2; D remains unclear. V lost 6 bases and J lost 6, with 12 bases in between. The germline gives CDR1 SGDLS, CDR2 YYNGEE. The CDR3 loop spans 13 amino acids. The chain's CDR3 is CASTLVPAGELFF. CDR3 DNA: TGTGCCAGCACCCTCGTTCCGGCCGGGGAGCTGTTTTTT.

This rearrangement joins TRBV6-5 to TRBJ1-2; D is undetermined. The CDR3 runs 15 residues. Trimming left V 6 bases short and J 4 bases short, with 18 bases between. Germline-derived CDR1 and CDR2 are MNHEY and SVGAGI. Here the CDR3 DNA reads TGTGCCAGCAGATCTCCTATTTCCGCAGGCTATGGCTACACCTTC. Its protein is CASRSPISAGYGYTF.

This chain uses TRBV7-3 with TRBJ1-2, with TRBD1 as a possible D gene (5 bases). CDR1 and CDR2 from the germline V gene are SGHTA and FQGTGA. Trimming pared 0 bases from V and 8 bases from J, leaving 10 bases between. The CDR3 runs to 13 residues. CDR3 nucleotides: TGTGCCAGCAGCTTAACGCGGGGGGGAGGCTACACCTTC. Protein product: CASSLTRGGGYTF.

The rearrangement links TRBV5-4 to TRBJ2-2; 7 nucleotides match TRBD1. The germline V gene has CDR1 SGHNT and CDR2 YYREEE (reference sequence). The V segment lost 2 bases and the J segment 4 bases; nucleotides outside the gene matches: 14. The CDR3 runs to 18 residues. The CDR3 DNA is TGTGCCAGCAGCTTACCGGGACAGCACATGATTTCCACCGGGGAGCTGTTTTTT. Translation gives CASSLPGQHMISTGELFF. Together with reference TRBV5-4 and TRBJ2-2, the CDR3 gives the full variable domain: ETGVTQSPTHLIKTRGQQVTLRCSSQSGHNTVSWYQQALGQGPQFIFQYYREEENGRGNFPPRFSGLQFPNYSSELNVNALELDDSALYLCASSLPGQHMISTGELFFGEGSRLTVL.

The CDR3 nucleotides read TGTGCCAGCAGCTTAGCGCAGGGAATGAACACTGAAGCTTTCTTT. Encoded protein: CASSLAQGMNTEAFF. The J gene is TRBJ1-1, the V gene TRBV7-2, with D possibly TRBD1 on 5 matching bases. The germline V gene has CDR1 SGHTA and CDR2 FQGNSA. The CDR3 runs to 15 residues. The V gene lost 0 bases and the J gene lost 0 bases, with 8 bases spanning the gap.

This rearrangement joins TRBV6-5 to TRBJ1-1; D not certain. V lost 0 bases to trimming and J lost 5 bases, with 13 bases between them. In germline, CDR1 is MNHEY, CDR2 SVGAGI. The CDR3 contains 15 residues. The CDR3: CASSYSGFGGTEAFF. CDR3 sequence (DNA): TGTGCCAGCAGTTACTCCGGGTTTGGAGGGACTGAAGCTTTCTTT.

J is TRBJ1-2 and V is TRBV5-1, with a weak D call TRBD1 (6 bases). Germline V lookup: CDR1 SGHRS, CDR2 YFSETQ. The V gene lost 4 bases and the J gene lost 8 bases, with 18 bases spanning the gap. The CDR3 is made up of 14 amino acids. The DNA for the CDR3 is TGCGCCAGCAGCATCGATACAGGGTCGAGCGGCTACACCTTC. It translates to CASSIDTGSSGYTF. Filled out from reference TRBV5-1 and TRBJ1-2, the complete variable domain reads KAGVTQTPRYLIKTRGQQVTLSCSPISGHRSVSWYQQTPGQGLQFLFEYFSETQRNKGNFPGRFSGRQFSNSRSEMNVSTLELGDSALYLCASSIDTGSSGYTFGSGTRLTVV.

The J gene is TRBJ1-2, the V gene TRBV19, with 7 bases aligning to TRBD1. V lost 1 base to trimming and J lost 3 bases; unmatched junction nucleotides: 2. The germline CDR1 and CDR2 sequences are LNHDA and SQIVND (reference sequence). The CDR3 has 14 residues. The CDR3 region has the DNA TGTGCCAGTAGTATAGGAACAGGGGACTATGGCTACACCTTC. Translating it yields CASSIGTGDYGYTF.

CDR3 nucleotide sequence: TGTGCCAGCAACGATGGCAGATACACTGAAGCTTTCTTT. This codes for CASNDGRYTEAFF. J is TRBJ1-1 and V is TRBV2; D gene uncertain. The V gene lost 7 bases and the J gene lost 3 bases, with 12 bases spanning the gap. Germline CDR1 and CDR2: SNHLY and FYNNEI. This CDR3 region has 13 residues.

This clone was observed a few times. V and J are TRBV30 and TRBJ2-4; the D is unclear. The germline CDR1 and CDR2 sequences are GTSNPN and SVGIG (reference sequence). The CDR3 totals 14 residues. Between the trimmed V and J ends, which lost 5 bases and 4 bases, there was a span of 15 bases. CDR3 region: CAWGELRKKNIQYF. The DNA for the CDR3 is TGTGCCTGGGGTGAGCTGCGCAAAAAAAACATTCAGTACTTC.

This chain joins TRBV4-1 and TRBJ1-2; the match to TRBD1 covers 8 bases. Germline CDR1 and CDR2: MGHRA and YSYEKL. This CDR3 has 15 residues. V shed 1 base, J shed 4 bases, and the junction held 5 bases outside the gene matches. CDR3 amino acids: CASSQVPGGLYGYTF. The CDR3 nucleotides are TGCGCCAGCAGCCAAGTTCCAGGGGGCCTCTATGGCTACACCTTC.

The chain links TRBV2 to TRBJ1-2; D call uncertain. V dropped 6 bases and J dropped 0 bases, with 11 bases sitting between them. The CDR3 contains 14 residues. Germline V gene sequence: CDR1 SNHLY, CDR2 FYNNEI. CDR3 loop: CASREYGSNYGYTF. CDR3 DNA sequence: TGTGCCAGCAGGGAGTATGGCTCTAACTATGGCTACACCTTC.

Points on this clone: A read error may produce the germline difference seen at one junction end. The rearrangement links TRBV6-6 to TRBJ2-7; D possibly corresponds to TRBD2 (6 bases). The CDR3 covers 12 residues. From germline, CDR1 is MNHNY and CDR2 SVGAGI (reference sequence). The CDR3: CASTNAGQERNF. Written as DNA, the CDR3 is TGTGCCAGCACCAACGCGGGGCAGGAGAGGAACTTC.

This clone has a handful of counts. The chain uses TRBV30 and TRBJ1-1; the D gene is possibly TRBD1 (5 bases). Trimming removed 2 bases from V and 5 bases from J, with 12 bases in between. The germline V gene has CDR1 GTSNPN and CDR2 SVGIG (reference sequence). The CDR3 has 13 amino acids. The CDR3 here is CAWSRVGGTEAFF. The CDR3 region has the DNA TGTGCCTGGAGTAGGGTGGGGGGAACTGAAGCTTTCTTT.